The TCR beta chain described here comes from a study of post-analysis software for immune sequencing data. Overall study findings and caveats: With TRBV5-6, TRBV5-1 and TRBV20-1 included, about five TRBV segments were more frequent in patients than in controls. In multiple sclerosis, normalized Chao1 diversity was significantly below that of controls.

Prepared libraries of TCR beta cDNA carried unique molecular identifiers. TCRdb re-derived calls from the PCR reads in MiXCR, one entry per CDR3 protein. The repertoire includes approximately 440,000 distinct CDR3 sequences, around 40% of them detected once, and about 12% sits in the top ten. Germline-derived CDR1 and CDR2 are LNHNV and YYDKDF (reference sequence). The CDR3 sequence runs 16 residues, both termini included. A remark on this clonotype: What it recognizes is unknown. Because the CDR3's place on the DNA is in doubt, the DNA is left out and the CDR3 is given as listed by TCRdb.

The sample comprised blood. This clonotype originated in a girl aged 10 to 17 with multiple sclerosis. The V and J genes are TRBV15 and TRBJ2-6; the table's D gene call, TRBD1, was not cross checked with the DNA. This CDR3 is CATSRDVGVGANVRTF.